Sequencing of this T cell receptor (beta chain) was carried out in a study of blood T cell repertoires in COVID-19 (TCRdb year 2020). About the full investigation: Collaborator samples came from the United States, Italy and Spain and covered acute and convalescent phases of COVID-19. The material from the prospective study consisted of cDNA or gDNA derived from T cells, B-cell-depleted T cells, or PBMCs. The dataset comprised deeply sampled blood TCRbeta repertoires from subjects exposed to, actively infected with, or recovered from COVID-19. The repertoires were made available in a free public database intended to serve as a resource for research on the immune response to SARS-CoV-2. Samples came from the ongoing ImmuneRACE study (first 160 participants) plus 1,254 subjects from 6 global collaborators. Sample metadata almost always included a de-identified subject ID, COVID-19 status, age in years and sex. Where available, HLA class I and class II types were obtained from metadata supplied by the sample provider rather than from assay-based typing.

V and J lose 4 bases and 4 bases, and a span of 14 bases separates them. As encoded in the germline V gene, CDR1 is MGHRA while CDR2 is YSYEKL. The CDR3 spans 14 residues, from the cysteine through the phenylalanine. Here the CDR3 DNA is all that survives: 42 bases in frame from base 1. Comments on this clone: The specificity of this receptor is unknown. The input lacks base qualities; no much larger clone sits a single base away.

Collaborating institutions collected whole blood in K2EDTA tubes following their own protocols. For TCRbeta analysis, collaborators shipped samples as frozen whole blood, isolated PBMCs, or DNA extracted from either of those sample types. General conclusions and limits of the study: Clinical and demographic metadata were provided uncurated, with the amount varying by source and participant.

The immunoSEQ Assay, a bias-controlled multiplex PCR, was used to amplify TCRbeta CDR3 regions from genomic DNA. Concerning the study's data processing: Nucleated cell counts per sample were estimated from amplification of reference gene primers within the assay. To quantify the absolute abundance of each unique TCRbeta CDR3 rearrangement, sequence reads were collapsed and filtered. Productive Simpson clonality was computed per sample as the square root of Simpson's diversity index over productive rearrangements. This is the immuneACCESS table as TCRdb keeps it, with only in-frame sequences that have V and J called. A part of the clones is gone; compared with another copy, unresolved V genes explain less than half, and the rest is unexplained. The V and J calls and clone size were taken over from that table, and D and trimming were inferred from the DNA. For this sample the table gives 150,000 or so clones, of which around 86% were detected only once. Of the sample, approximately 6.1% is held by the ten largest clones.

What was sequenced was peripheral blood. The TCR was taken from an elderly man with acute or convalescent COVID-19. In this chain, TRBV4-1 is recombined with TRBJ2-7, with TRBD1 as a weak D call on 5 bases. The DNA sequence follows: TGCGCCAGCAGCCGAGAAAGACAGCTTTACGAGCAGTACTTC. This gives the protein CASSRERQLYEQYF.